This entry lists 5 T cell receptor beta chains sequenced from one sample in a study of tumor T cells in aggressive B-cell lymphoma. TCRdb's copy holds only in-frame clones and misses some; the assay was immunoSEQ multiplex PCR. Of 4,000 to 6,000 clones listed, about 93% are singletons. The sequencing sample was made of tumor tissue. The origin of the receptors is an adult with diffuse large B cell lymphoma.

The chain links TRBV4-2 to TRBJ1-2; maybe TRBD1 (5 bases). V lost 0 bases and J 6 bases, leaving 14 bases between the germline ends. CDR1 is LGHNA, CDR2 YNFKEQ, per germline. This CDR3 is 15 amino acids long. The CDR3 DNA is TGTGCCAGCAGCCAAGATCAGGGCGGGAGGAATGGCTACACCTTC. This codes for CASSQDQGGRNGYTF.

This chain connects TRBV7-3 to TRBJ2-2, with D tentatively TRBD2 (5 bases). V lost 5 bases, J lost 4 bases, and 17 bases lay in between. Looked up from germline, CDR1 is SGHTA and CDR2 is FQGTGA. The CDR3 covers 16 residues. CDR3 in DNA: TGTGCCAGCAGCCGTCTAGCAACCGCTAGCACCGGGGAGCTGTTTTTT. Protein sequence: CASSRLATASTGELFF.

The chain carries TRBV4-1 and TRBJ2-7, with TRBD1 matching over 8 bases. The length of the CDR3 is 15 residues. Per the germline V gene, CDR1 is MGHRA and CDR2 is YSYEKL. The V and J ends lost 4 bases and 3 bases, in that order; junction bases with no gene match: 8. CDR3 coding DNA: TGCGCCAGCAGCCCCGGACAGGGCGGCAACTACGAGCAGTACTTC. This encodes CASSPGQGGNYEQYF.

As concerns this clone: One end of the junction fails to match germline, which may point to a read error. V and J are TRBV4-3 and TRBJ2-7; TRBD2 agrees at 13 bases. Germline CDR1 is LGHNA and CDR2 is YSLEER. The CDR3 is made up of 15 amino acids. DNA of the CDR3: TGCGCCAGCAGCCGTGGACTAGCGGGAGCCTACGAGCAGTCCTTC. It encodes CASSRGLAGAYEQSF.

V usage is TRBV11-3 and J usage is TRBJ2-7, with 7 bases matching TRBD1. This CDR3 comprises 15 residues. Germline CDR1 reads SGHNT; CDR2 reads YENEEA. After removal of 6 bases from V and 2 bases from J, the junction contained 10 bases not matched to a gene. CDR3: CASSSGQRPPYEQYF. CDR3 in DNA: TGTGCCAGCAGTTCGGGACAGCGCCCCCCCTACGAGCAGTACTTC. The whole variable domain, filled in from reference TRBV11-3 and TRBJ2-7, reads EAGVVQSPRYKIIEKKQPVAFWCNPISGHNTLYWYLQNLGQGPELLIRYENEEAVDDSQLPKDRFSAERLKGVDSTLKIQPAELGDSAVYLCASSSGQRPPYEQYFGPGTRLTVT.